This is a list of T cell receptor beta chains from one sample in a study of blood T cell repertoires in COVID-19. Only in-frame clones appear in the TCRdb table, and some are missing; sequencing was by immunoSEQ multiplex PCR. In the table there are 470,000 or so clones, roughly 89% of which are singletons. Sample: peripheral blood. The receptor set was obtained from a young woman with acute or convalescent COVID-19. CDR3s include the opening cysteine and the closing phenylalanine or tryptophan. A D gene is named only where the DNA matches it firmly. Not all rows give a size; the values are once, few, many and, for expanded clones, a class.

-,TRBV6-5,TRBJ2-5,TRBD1,TGTGCCAGCAGTTACAGGGACAGTGGGACCCAGTACTTC,CASSYRDSGTQYF
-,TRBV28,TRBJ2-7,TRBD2,TGTGCCACAACTGGGGGGGCCTACGAGCAGTACTTC,CATTGGAYEQYF
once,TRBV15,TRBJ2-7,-,TGTGCCACCAGCTGGAGAGATCCCGCCTACGAGCAGTACTTC,CATSWRDPAYEQYF
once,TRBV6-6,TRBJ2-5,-,TGTGCCAGCAGTTACGACAGCTTAGAGACCCAGTACTTC,CASSYDSLETQYF
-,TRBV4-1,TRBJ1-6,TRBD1,TGCGCCAGCAGCCAATATCTGGGACAGGGGGAAGGGGATGGTAATTCACCCCTCCACTTT,CASSQYLGQGEGDGNSPLHF
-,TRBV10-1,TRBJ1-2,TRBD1,TGCGCCAGCAGCCCCGGGACAGACTATGGCTACACCTTC,CASSPGTDYGYTF
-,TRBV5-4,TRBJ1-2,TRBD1,TGTGCCAGCAGCCAATTCAGGGGGCTGGGCTATGGCTACACCTTC,CASSQFRGLGYGYTF
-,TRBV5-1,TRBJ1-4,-,TGCGCCAGCAGTTTGAGGTTAGGGGCAACTAATGAAAAACTGTTTTTT,CASSLRLGATNEKLFF
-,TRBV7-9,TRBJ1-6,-,TGTGCCAGCAGCTTAGAACGACAGACACCCCTCCACTTT,CASSLERQTPLHF
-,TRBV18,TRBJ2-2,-,TGTGCCAGCTCACCAGGCAACACCGGGGAGCTGTTTTTT,CASSPGNTGELFF
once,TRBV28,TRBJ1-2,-,TGTGCCAGCAGTTTACCGGGTCGCGGCTACACCTTC,CASSLPGRGYTF
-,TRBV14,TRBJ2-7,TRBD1,TGTGCCAGCAGCCTACCGAGACAGGGAAGGTGGTACGAGCAGTACTTC,CASSLPRQGRWYEQYF
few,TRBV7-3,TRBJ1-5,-,TGTGCCAGCAGCTTAACCGGTGGTCAGCCCCAGCATTTT,CASSLTGGQPQHF
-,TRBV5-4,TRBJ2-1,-,TGTGCCAGCAGCTTGGATTGGGGGCGGGGGAATGAGCAGTTCTTC,CASSLDWGRGNEQFF
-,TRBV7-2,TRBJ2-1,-,TGTGCCAGCAGCCACCAACCTAGCAATGAGCAGTTCTTC,CASSHQPSNEQFF
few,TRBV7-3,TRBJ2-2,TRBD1,TGTGCCAGCAGCCGGACAGGGTCCGGGGAGCTGTTTTTT,CASSRTGSGELFF
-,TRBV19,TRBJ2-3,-,TGTGCCAGTAGTATTGATCGGGGGACTTCCAGAGGAGATACGCAGTATTTT,CASSIDRGTSRGDTQYF
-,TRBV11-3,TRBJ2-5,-,TGTGCCAGCAGCTTACGGGGTGTAGGGGAGACCCAGTACTTC,CASSLRGVGETQYF
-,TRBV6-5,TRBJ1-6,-,TGTGCCAGCCACAGGTCGACTAATTCACCCCTCCACTTT,CASHRSTNSPLHF
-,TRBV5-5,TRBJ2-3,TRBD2,TGTGCCAGCAGCTCGTCGATAGCGGGGGGGCCGACAGATACGCAGTATTTT,CASSSSIAGGPTDTQYF
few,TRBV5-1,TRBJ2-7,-,TGCGCCAGCAGCTTGGCGGGGAGCTCCTACGAGCAGTACTTC,CASSLAGSSYEQYF
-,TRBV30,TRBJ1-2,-,TGTGCCTGGAGCGACCATTTCTTCGGGGGTGGCTACACCTTC,CAWSDHFFGGGYTF
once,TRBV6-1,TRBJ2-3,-,TGTGCCAGCAGTGAATTTCGGGGGGCTTCCAGCGGAGATACGCAGTATTTT,CASSEFRGASSGDTQYF
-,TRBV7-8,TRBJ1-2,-,TGTGCCAGCAGCTTAGCGTCATTACTACAGGAAAGAGGAAACTATGGCTACACCTTC,CASSLASLLQERGNYGYTF
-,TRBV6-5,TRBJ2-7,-,TGTGCCAGCAGACCCGATTGGACACTCACCTACGAGCAGTACTTC,CASRPDWTLTYEQYF
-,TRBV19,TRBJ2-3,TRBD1,TGTGCCAGTAGTCCCCGGGACAGGGGAGGAGATACGCAGTATTTT,CASSPRDRGGDTQYF
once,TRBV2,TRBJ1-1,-,TGTGCCAGCAGTGAAGGTTGGAGTAACACTGAAGCTTTCTTT,CASSEGWSNTEAFF
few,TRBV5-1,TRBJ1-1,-,TGCGCCAGCAGCTTTGGCGGCGCCGAAGCTTTCTTT,CASSFGGAEAFF
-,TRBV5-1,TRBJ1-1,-,TGCGCCAGCAGCTTGTCAGGTTTCGGCACTGAAGCTTTCTTT,CASSLSGFGTEAFF
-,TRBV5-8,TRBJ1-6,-,TGTGCCAGCAGCTTTCGGGGTTCACCCCTCCACTTT,CASSFRGSPLHF
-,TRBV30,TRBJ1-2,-,TGTGCCTGGACAGAGCAAGTAACGGGGGGCTACACCTTC,CAWTEQVTGGYTF
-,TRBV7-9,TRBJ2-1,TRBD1,TGTGCCAGCAGCTCCGACAGGGCCGTTGGGGGTGAGCAGTTCTTC,CASSSDRAVGGEQFF
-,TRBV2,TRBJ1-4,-,TGTGCCAGCAGTGCGGACAGCCGTCCCGCAACTAATGAAAAACTGTTTTTT,CASSADSRPATNEKLFF
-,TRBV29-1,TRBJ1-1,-,TGCAGCGTTGTTCTTCAGGGGCGATACACTGAAGCTTTCTTT,CSVVLQGRYTEAFF
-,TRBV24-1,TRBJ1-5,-,TGTGCCACCAGTGATACGGGGTTCGGGCCCCAGCATTTT,CATSDTGFGPQHF
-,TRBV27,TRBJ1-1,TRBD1,TGTGCCAGCAGCGCGCGGTTCAGGGGGCAGAACACTGAAGCTTTCTTT,CASSARFRGQNTEAFF
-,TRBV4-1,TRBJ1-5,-,TGCGCCAGCAGCCAGTCCTGGGCGAGTAGCAATCAGCCCCAGCATTTT,CASSQSWASSNQPQHF
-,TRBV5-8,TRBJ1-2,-,TGTGCCAGCAGCTTGACAGGTCTTAACTATGGCTACACCTTC,CASSLTGLNYGYTF